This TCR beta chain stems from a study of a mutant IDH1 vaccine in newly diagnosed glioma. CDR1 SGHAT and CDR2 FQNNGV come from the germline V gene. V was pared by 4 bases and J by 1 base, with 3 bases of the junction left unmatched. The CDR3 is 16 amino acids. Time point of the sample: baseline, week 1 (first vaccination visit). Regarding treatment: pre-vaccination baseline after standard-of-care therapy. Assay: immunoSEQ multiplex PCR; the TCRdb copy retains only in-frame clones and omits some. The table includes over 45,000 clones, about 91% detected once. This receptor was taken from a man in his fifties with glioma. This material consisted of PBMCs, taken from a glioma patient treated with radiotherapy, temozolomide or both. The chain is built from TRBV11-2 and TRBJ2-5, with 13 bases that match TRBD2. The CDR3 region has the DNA TGTGCCAGCAGCTCCGGGACTAGCGGGGTCCAAGAGACCCAGTACTTC. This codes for CASSSGTSGVQETQYF. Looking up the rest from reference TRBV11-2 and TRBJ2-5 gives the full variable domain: EAGVAQSPRYKIIEKRQSVAFWCNPISGHATLYWYQQILGQGPKLLIQFQNNGVVDDSQLPKDRFSAERLKGVDSTLKIQPAKLEDSAVYLCASSSGTSGVQETQYFGPGTRLLVL.